Listed below are T cell receptor beta chains from one sample, sequenced in a study of Graves' ophthalmopathy and Graves' hyperthyroidism. One entry per CDR3 protein, called by TCRdb with MiXCR from the multiplex PCR reads. The sample contains about 740,000 distinct CDR3 sequences, 40% of which appear only once. Input material: peripheral blood. These receptors all stem from an adult man with Graves' ophthalmopathy. Both conserved end residues are part of each CDR3. Fields, in order: V gene, clone size, D gene, J gene, CDR3 DNA, CDR3 protein. D genes are given only for firm matches. Clone size is shown for a subset of rows, as once, few, many or a class of expanded clone.

>TRBV6-4|many|.|TRBJ1-2
TGTGCCAGCAGTGACGACGGCTATGGCTACACCTTC
CASSDDGYGYTF
>TRBV11-2|few|TRBD1|TRBJ1-2
TGTGCCAGCAGTCCTAATCACAGGGGGGAACTGTATGGCTACACCTTC
CASSPNHRGELYGYTF
>TRBV7-9|few|.|TRBJ1-1
TGTGCCAGCACCCTACAGTCTAACACTGAAGCTTTCTTT
CASTLQSNTEAFF
>TRBV20-1|.|TRBD2|TRBJ2-5
TGCAGTGCTAGCGGGGGGGGCATCCAAGAGACCCAGTACTTC
CSASGGGIQETQYF
>TRBV24-1|.|.|TRBJ1-1
TGTGCCACCGCTAGCGGGAGCGCGGGGGACACTGAAGCTTTCTTT
CATASGSAGDTEAFF
>TRBV12-3/TRBV12-4|.|.|TRBJ1-1
TGTGCCAGCCCGAGGTTCCCCAACACTGAAGCTTTCTTT
CASPRFPNTEAFF
>TRBV12-3/TRBV12-4|few|TRBD1|TRBJ1-1
TGTGCCAGCAGTCCGTGGGGACAGTTGAACACTGAAGCTTTCTTT
CASSPWGQLNTEAFF
>TRBV7-2|few|TRBD2|TRBJ2-7
TGTGCCAGCAGCCAAAGCGGGGGACTCTACGAGCAGTACTTC
CASSQSGGLYEQYF
>TRBV6-2/TRBV6-3|.|TRBD1|TRBJ2-5
TGTGCCAGCAGTTACGGGACAGGGGGCGGGAAGACCCAGTACTTC
CASSYGTGGGKTQYF
>TRBV2|.|TRBD1|TRBJ1-5
TGTGCCAGCAGTTACGAACAGGGGGCCGCTCAGCCCCAGCATTTT
CASSYEQGAAQPQHF
>TRBV29-1|.|.|TRBJ2-7
TGCAGCCCTCGTAAGGGGGTGGCGAGTGAGCAGTACTTC
CSPRKGVASEQYF
>TRBV2|.|.|TRBJ1-5
TGTGCCAGCTCACTAGACAGAATCGATCAGCCCCAGCATTTT
CASSLDRIDQPQHF
>TRBV7-3|few|TRBD2|TRBJ2-5
TGTGCCAGCAGCTTAGGGCTAGCGGGGGGCCGAAACCAAGAGACCCAGTACTTC
CASSLGLAGGRNQETQYF
>TRBV20-1|.|.|TRBJ1-1
TGCAGTCCGGCGGGCACTGAAGCTTTCTTT
CSPAGTEAFF